This T cell receptor beta chain was retrieved from a study of T-cell reconstitution after alpha-beta-depleted transplantation in children. Worth noting for this clonotype: The antigen remains unidentified.

Findings of the study overall: From surviving recipient T cells and thymic progenitors came the high day-60 TCRbeta diversity observed in some patients.

Trimming left V 5 bases short and J 2 bases short, with 13 bases between. CDR3 length equals 14 residues. Unique molecular identifiers were incorporated when the TCRbeta library was constructed. TCRdb processed the PCR reads anew with MiXCR; each CDR3 protein has one entry. The table shows 700,000 to 950,000 distinct CDR3 sequences, with 15% to 20% occurring only once. The chain has TRBV12-3 or TRBV12-4 and TRBJ2-7; D is uncertain. The sequencing here drew on PBMCs, mostly from graft donor cells, taken 360 days after TCRalphabeta/CD19-depleted stem cell transplant. This TCR derives from a male patient aged 10-17 years who had a stem cell transplant for acute lymphoblastic leukemia, so the T cells may come from the graft donor. The CDR3 DNA sequence: TGTGCCAGCAGTCTCTCGTGGGGTGCCTACGAGCAGTACTTC. Its protein is CASSLSWGAYEQYF.